This T cell receptor beta chain was sequenced for a study of blood T cells in healthy people across ages. This clonotype has a handful of counts. A second roughly 6 to 11 cycle PCR used barcoded and J-beta primers. A 12-random-nucleotide template-switch adaptor tagged each cDNA molecule. Via MiXCR, TCRdb re-called the 5' RACE reads, giving one row per CDR3 protein. The repertoire holds around 1,500,000 distinct CDR3 sequences, with 40% to 50% as singletons. Germline-derived CDR1 and CDR2 are DFQATT and SNEGSKA (reference sequence). This CDR3 is 13 amino acids long. This receptor was identified in a woman younger than 30 in good health. Specimen: blood. The chain is built from TRBV20-1 and TRBJ2-4; weak D call: TRBD1 (6 bases). The closer fit of TRBJ2-7 to the DNA end suggests the J call may be wrong. Here the CDR3 reads CSASADRFNEQYF. CDR3 bases: TGCAGTGCTTCCGCAGACAGGTTCAACGAGCAGTACTTC.